This T cell receptor (beta chain) was sequenced in a study of T cells in women clearing cervical HPV infection. Study information: Only a few women had HLA typing results available.

A note on this clone: Its antigen is not identified.

The study, taken as a whole, reports: Cases and controls were distinguished at AUC around 0.8 by richness and V genes. Effector/memory and HPV-specific T cells were not isolated, and association timing is unknown. CIN3+ cases had significantly higher TCR richness than controls; evenness did not differ.

Assay used: immunoSEQ multiplex PCR; TCRdb lists only in-frame clones, some missing. The sample spans some 21,000 clones; the ten largest clones claim less than 3.5%. The clonotype was recovered from a woman aged 18 to 75 with a cervical HPV16 infection that either progressed to CIN3+ or cleared (not recorded which). Sequencing used blood buffy coat.

The CDR3 loop reads CASSSRQGADTGELFF. The covered CDR3 bases are TGTGCCAGCAGCTCCCGACAGGGGGCGGACACCGGGGAG. The chain uses TRBV7-3 and TRBJ2-2, with TRBD1 matching 10 bases. Sequencing ends 3 residues short of the CDR3 end; the germline J gene provides the rest. Per the germline V gene, CDR1 is SGHTA and CDR2 is FQGTGA. CDR3 length equals 16 residues. The V segment lost 4 bases and the J segment 3 bases; nucleotides outside the gene matches: 5.